These 4 T cell receptor beta chains were all obtained from the same sample, sequenced in a study of long-term antiretroviral therapy in people with HIV. Runs used v3.0 of the immunoSEQ assay and were done at survey level. The protocol was immunoSEQ multiplex PCR, while the TCRdb copy is restricted to in-frame clones and leaves out a portion. The repertoire holds about 25,000 clones, with around 85% as singletons. The sample was unsorted PBMCs, taken 0.7 years before starting antiretroviral therapy. The receptors shown here come from a man younger than 40 with HIV.

Only one count was recorded for this clone. This sequence joins TRBV5-1 and TRBJ1-1; a weak D match, TRBD1 (5 bases). Deletions cut 1 base from V and 3 bases from J, with 10 bases between. The CDR3 extends over 14 amino acids. Germline assignment: CDR1 SGHRS and CDR2 YFSETQ. The CDR3 nucleotides read TGCGCCAGCAGCTTGCGGCAGGGATACACTGAAGCTTTCTTT. This codes for CASSLRQGYTEAFF.

The chain uses TRBV6-6 and TRBJ1-3; TRBD1 aligns across 7 bases. Germline V lookup: CDR1 MNHNY, CDR2 SVGAGI (reference sequence). The CDR3 extends over 13 amino acids. V was clipped by 10 bases and J by 1 base; unmatched bases: 4. As DNA, the CDR3 is TGTGCCACCTTGACAGGGTCTGGAAACACCATATATTTT. Its protein product is CATLTGSGNTIYF.

The chain has TRBV10-3 and TRBJ2-4; maybe TRBD1 (6 bases). The CDR3 totals 14 residues. Germline V CDR1 and CDR2: ENHRY, SYGVKD. V was pared by 0 bases and J by 9 bases, with 12 bases between. DNA for the CDR3: TGTGCCATCAGTGAGTCCCAGGGGAATATCATTCAGTACTTC. It specifies CAISESQGNIIQYF.

J is TRBJ2-7 and V is TRBV13; D may match TRBD1 or TRBD2 (5 bases each). Trimming removed 0 bases at V and 0 bases at J, with 9 bases between. Germline CDR1 is PRHDT and CDR2 is FYEKMQ (reference sequence). This CDR3 has 15 residues. The CDR3, as DNA: TGTGCCAGCAGCTTAGGGGGACGCCGCTCCTACGAGCAGTACTTC. Its translation is CASSLGGRRSYEQYF. Full variable domain (outside the CDR3, taken from reference TRBV13 and TRBJ2-7): AAGVIQSPRHLIKEKRETATLKCYPIPRHDTVYWYQQGPGQDPQFLISFYEKMQSDKGSIPDRFSAQQFSDYHSELNMSSLELGDSALYFCASSLGGRRSYEQYFGPGTRLTVT.